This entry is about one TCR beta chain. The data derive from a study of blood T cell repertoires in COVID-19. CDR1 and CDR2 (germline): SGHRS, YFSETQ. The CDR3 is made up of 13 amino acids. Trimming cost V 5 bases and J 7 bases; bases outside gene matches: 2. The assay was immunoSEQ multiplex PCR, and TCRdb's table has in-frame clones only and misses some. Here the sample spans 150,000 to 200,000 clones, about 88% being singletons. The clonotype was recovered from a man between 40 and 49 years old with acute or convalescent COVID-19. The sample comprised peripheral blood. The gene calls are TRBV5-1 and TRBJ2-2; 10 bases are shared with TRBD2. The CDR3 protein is CASRWTSGGELFF. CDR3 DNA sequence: TGCGCCAGCAGATGGACTAGCGGCGGGGAGCTGTTTTTT.